This is a list of T cell receptor beta chains from one sample in a study of T cells in Graves' hyperthyroidism and ophthalmopathy. MiXCR, applied by TCRdb to the multiplex PCR reads, yields one record per CDR3 protein. Of 650,000 to 700,000 distinct CDR3 sequences listed, roughly 17% are singletons. Material for sequencing was blood. These receptors were collected from a man aged 45-65 years with Graves' hyperthyroidism. The CDR3 runs from the conserved cysteine through the conserved F or W. D genes are given only for firm matches. For some rows the clone size is stated as once, few or many, or as a class when expanded; others skip it.

many TRBJ2-7 . TRBV12-3/TRBV12-4 TGTGCCAGCAGTTTCCTAACCTACGAGCAGTACTTC CASSFLTYEQYF
few TRBJ2-1 TRBD2 TRBV7-9 TGTGCCAGCGGTCGGACTAGCGGGACTCAATACAATGAGCAGTTCTTC CASGRTSGTQYNEQFF
many TRBJ2-7 . TRBV6-1 TGTGCCAGCATAAGACCCGGCTCCTACGAGCAGTACTTC CASIRPGSYEQYF
. TRBJ2-2 . TRBV28 TGTGCCAGCGGAATGGGCAGCCTAAACACCGGGGAGCTGTTTTTT CASGMGSLNTGELFF
few TRBJ1-4 . TRBV10-3 TGTGCCACTCACGGTCGCACTAATGAAAAACTGTTTTTT CATHGRTNEKLFF
. TRBJ2-1 TRBD2 TRBV5-1 TGCGCCAGCAGCCTACCGAACCGCGGGGGTTACTACAATGAGCAGTTCTTC CASSLPNRGGYYNEQFF
. TRBJ1-2 TRBD1 TRBV29-1 TGCAGCGTTGAGCTGGGCTGGGGGACAGGGGAAGACTATGGCTACACCTTC CSVELGWGTGEDYGYTF
. TRBJ1-1 TRBD1 TRBV5-1 TGCGCCAGCAGCTTGAATCGTGACAGGGTGAGAACTGAAGCTTTCTTT CASSLNRDRVRTEAFF
many TRBJ2-1 TRBD1 TRBV10-3 TGTGCCATCAGGCCGGGACAGGGGGCAGGGACGACCTACAATGAGCAGTTCTTC CAIRPGQGAGTTYNEQFF
. TRBJ1-2 . TRBV14 TGTGCCAGCAGCCGCGCGGGGATAAGCTACACCTTC CASSRAGISYTF
few TRBJ1-4 TRBD1 TRBV12-3/TRBV12-4 TGTGCCAGCAGTTCGGGACAGGGGGCAACTAATGAAAAACTGTTTTTT CASSSGQGATNEKLFF
few TRBJ2-1 TRBD2 TRBV4-1 TGCGCCAGCAGCCAACAGACTAGCGGGATCTACAATGAGCAGTTCTTC CASSQQTSGIYNEQFF
many TRBJ1-1 . TRBV6-1 TGTGCCAGCAGAACGTTGATTCCTGGCACTGAAGCTTTCTTT CASRTLIPGTEAFF
many TRBJ1-4 . TRBV9 TGTGCCAGCAGCGTAGGACTCATTCGGGATGAAAAACTGTTTTTT CASSVGLIRDEKLFF
many TRBJ2-7 . TRBV2 TGTGCCAGCACCGAGGGGGACTACGAGCAGTACTTC CASTEGDYEQYF
many TRBJ1-2 . TRBV30 TGTGCCTGCTGTGGCTACACCTTC CACCGYTF
many TRBJ1-6 TRBD1 TRBV28 TGTGCCATCGACCCGGGACAGGGAGTCCGGTCACCCCTCCACTTT CAIDPGQGVRSPLHF